Shown below are 28 T cell receptor beta chains from a single sample sequenced in a study of CD8+ T cells in alopecia areata. The sequencing template was cDNA reverse transcribed from extracted RNA. The protocol was immunoSEQ multiplex PCR, while the TCRdb copy is restricted to in-frame clones and leaves out a portion. The top ten hold around 34% of the sample, which has some 150,000 clones, approximately 56% seen once. Sequences were obtained from CD8+ T cells sorted from blood. The origin of the receptors is a human donor in good health.

A single count supports this clone. The rearrangement joins TRBV25-1 to TRBJ1-1, with unresolved D. This CDR3 region has 11 residues. The germline CDR1 and CDR2 sequences are MGHDK and SYGVNS. V gave up 4 bases and J gave up 8 bases, with 8 bases separating them. CDR3 amino acids: CASSAVLEAFF. The CDR3 bases are TGTGCCAGCAGTGCGGTTTTAGAAGCTTTCTTT.

V usage is TRBV4-1 and J usage is TRBJ2-3, with D possibly being TRBD2 (5 bases). Looked up from germline, CDR1 is MGHRA and CDR2 is YSYEKL. Trimming cost V 1 base and J 0 bases, with 14 bases left between them. This CDR3 contains 17 residues. Written as DNA, the CDR3 is TGCGCCAGCAGCCAAGGGGATTTCCGGAGGAGCACAGATACGCAGTATTTT. Translation gives CASSQGDFRRSTDTQYF.

This clone has just a few counts. V is TRBV29-1 and J is TRBJ2-2, with D perhaps given as TRBD1 or TRBD2 (5 bases each). CDR3 length: 12 residues. V lost 6 bases and J lost 6, with 11 bases in between. Germline loops: CDR1 SQVTM, CDR2 ANQGSEA. CDR3 coding DNA: TGCAGCGTGGGGACCGATGCCGGGGAGCTGTTTTTT. Its translation: CSVGTDAGELFF.

The chain joins TRBV5-6 to TRBJ1-5; D uncertain. CDR1 is SGHDT and CDR2 is YYEEEE in the germline V gene. V lost 0 bases, J lost 11 bases, and 9 bases lay in between. This CDR3 spans 12 amino acids. The CDR3 bases are TGTGCCAGCAGCTTGGGGGTTTCGGCCCAGCATTTT. Its protein product is CASSLGVSAQHF.

There are a few counts of this clone. The gene calls are TRBV20-1 and TRBJ2-1, with D perhaps TRBD2 (5 bases). The CDR3 loop spans 11 amino acids. Germline CDR1 reads DFQATT; CDR2 reads SNEGSKA (reference sequence). V dropped 5 bases and J dropped 6 bases, with 8 bases sitting between them. CDR3 in amino acids: CSARTANEQFF. The CDR3 DNA follows: TGCAGTGCTCGGACTGCCAATGAGCAGTTCTTC.

This clone was picked up a small number of times. V usage is TRBV11-1 and J usage is TRBJ2-5; 11 nucleotides agree with TRBD1. Trimming removed 2 bases from V and 4 bases from J; junction bases left unmatched: 3. Germline lookup yields CDR1 SGHAT and CDR2 FQDESV (reference sequence). The CDR3 has 15 amino acids. The DNA of the CDR3 is TGTGCCAGCAGCTTACAAGGACAGGGGGCAGAGACCCAGTACTTC. Encoded protein: CASSLQGQGAETQYF.

On this clone itself: This sample also contains other DNA sequences that code for the same CDR3. The rearrangement links TRBV29-1 to TRBJ2-5; D unclear. V dropped 3 bases and J dropped 3 bases, with 8 bases sitting between them. Per germline, CDR1 SQVTM and CDR2 ANQGSEA. This CDR3 comprises 12 residues. The CDR3 DNA reads TGCAGCGTTGAGGGTCGGGAAGAGACCCAGTACTTC. This codes for CSVEGREETQYF. The variable domain in full, with the rest retrieved from reference TRBV29-1 and TRBJ2-5, is SAVISQKPSRDICQRGTSLTIQCQVDSQVTMMFWYRQQPGQSLTLIATANQGSEATYESGFVIDKFPISRPNLTFSTLTVSNMSPEDSSIYLCSVEGREETQYFGPGTRLLVL.

The chain uses TRBV9 and TRBJ2-5, with TRBD2 identical over 12 bases. Trimming cost V 4 bases and J 1 base; bases outside gene matches: 11. The CDR3 has 18 amino acids. The germline V gene encodes CDR1 SGDLS and CDR2 YYNGEE. As DNA, the CDR3 is TGTGCCAGCAGCTCGACTAGCGGGGGCTCCCGCTTCCAAGAGACCCAGTACTTC. Its translation: CASSSTSGGSRFQETQYF.

This rearrangement joins TRBV5-1 to TRBJ2-3, with 9 bases fitting TRBD1. The V and J ends lost 2 bases and 4 bases, in that order; junction bases with no gene match: 5. Germline loops: CDR1 SGHRS, CDR2 YFSETQ. The CDR3 runs to 15 residues. CDR3 in DNA: TGCGCCAGCAGCTTTACAGGGGGCTATGCAGATACGCAGTATTTT. Translating gives CASSFTGGYADTQYF.

In its sample, this clone was seen a few times. The V and J genes are TRBV28 and TRBJ2-5; D is ambiguous. This CDR3 spans 14 amino acids. Germline CDR1 is MDHEN and CDR2 is SYDVKM. The ends were cut back, 5 bases at V and 7 bases at J, with 17 bases in the middle. The CDR3 loop reads CASSKGLSSGTQYF. As DNA, the CDR3 is TGTGCCAGCAGTAAGGGCCTATCGTCCGGGACCCAGTACTTC.

The gene calls are TRBV2 and TRBJ2-4, with TRBD2 as a possible D gene (5 bases). The V gene lost 5 bases and the J gene lost 0 bases, with 11 bases spanning the gap. This CDR3 spans 15 amino acids. CDR1 is SNHLY and CDR2 is FYNNEI in the germline V gene. Here the CDR3 DNA reads TGTGCCAGCAGTCAAAGCGGACTAGCCAAAAACATTCAGTACTTC. This gives the protein CASSQSGLAKNIQYF.

This clone was seen a handful of times. The rearrangement links TRBV5-6 to TRBJ2-2; no clear D gene. This CDR3 comprises 15 residues. Between the trimmed V and J ends, which lost 0 bases and 1 base, there was a span of 7 bases. The V gene's germline CDR1 is SGHDT and CDR2 YYEEEE. In DNA, the CDR3 is TGTGCCAGCAGCTTGGCTGCGATGAACACCGGGGAGCTGTTTTTT. Its protein product is CASSLAAMNTGELFF.

The CDR3, as DNA: TGTGCCAGTAGTATCGCGGGATGGGATGAGCAGTTCTTC. This sequence encodes CASSIAGWDEQFF. The gene calls are TRBV19 and TRBJ2-1; a possible D gene is TRBD2 (6 bases). V gave up 3 bases and J gave up 8 bases, with 11 bases separating them. The CDR3 length is 13 residues. Germline V gene sequence: CDR1 LNHDA, CDR2 SQIVND (reference sequence).

A few counts support this clone. The gene calls are TRBV10-3 and TRBJ2-7; D remains ambiguous. The CDR3 has 13 residues. Germline assignment: CDR1 ENHRY and CDR2 SYGVKD. V was shortened by 6 bases and J by 2 bases, with 11 bases between the two germline ends. The CDR3 DNA is TGTGCCATCAGCGATACGGCAACCTACGAGCAGTACTTC. It encodes CAISDTATYEQYF.

This clone came up a few times. In DNA form, the CDR3 reads TGTGCCAGCAGTGAACAGTTGAACACTGAAGCTTTCTTT. Protein product: CASSEQLNTEAFF. The chain links TRBV2 to TRBJ1-1; D remains unclear. Trimming took off 2 bases at V and 0 bases at J, with 4 bases between the two ends. CDR1 is SNHLY and CDR2 is FYNNEI in the germline V gene. CDR3 length equals 13 residues.

V gene TRBV27 combines with J gene TRBJ1-5; TRBD1 agrees at 8 bases. The CDR3 totals 14 residues. Looked up from germline, CDR1 is MNHEY and CDR2 is SMNVEV (reference sequence). Trimming took 2 bases from V and 6 from J; bases not matched to a gene: 3. DNA of the CDR3: TGTGCCAGCAGTTTAAGCAGGGGGCCTCAGCCCCAGCATTTT. It is translated as CASSLSRGPQPQHF.

V usage is TRBV2 and J usage is TRBJ1-1; maybe TRBD1 (5 bases). In germline, CDR1 is SNHLY, CDR2 FYNNEI. The CDR3 contains 10 residues. The CDR3 nucleotides read TGTGCGGTCGGGGGCACTGAAGCTTTCTTT. This gives the protein CAVGGTEAFF.

The chain uses TRBV9 and TRBJ1-1; D is possibly TRBD1 (6 bases). CDR1 is SGDLS and CDR2 is YYNGEE in the germline V gene. This CDR3 is 12 amino acids long. V was clipped by 2 bases and J by 8 bases, with 10 bases between them. CDR3: CASSVNDREAFF. The CDR3 region has the DNA TGTGCCAGCAGCGTGAATGACAGGGAAGCTTTCTTT.

This clone was recorded a few times. The sample has other DNA sequences that encode this CDR3 too. The chain employs TRBV27 and TRBJ1-1; D call uncertain. Germline lookup yields CDR1 MNHEY and CDR2 SMNVEV (reference sequence). The CDR3 has 11 residues. V was shortened by 6 bases and J by 1 base, with 3 bases between the two germline ends. CDR3 region: CASSQNTEAFF. The CDR3, as DNA: TGTGCCAGCAGCCAGAACACTGAAGCTTTCTTT.

In its sample, this clone was seen once. The genes are TRBV13 and TRBJ2-1, with 7 bases matching TRBD1. Germline loops: CDR1 PRHDT, CDR2 FYEKMQ (reference sequence). Germline trimming cut 4 bases from V and 8 bases from J; bases unmatched to any gene: 11. The CDR3 is 15 amino acids. The CDR3 bases are TGTGCCAGCAGCTCTGCCGACAGGGCTTCCGATGAGCAGTTCTTC. Protein: CASSSADRASDEQFF. Filled out from reference TRBV13 and TRBJ2-1, the complete variable domain reads AAGVIQSPRHLIKEKRETATLKCYPIPRHDTVYWYQQGPGQDPQFLISFYEKMQSDKGSIPDRFSAQQFSDYHSELNMSSLELGDSALYFCASSSADRASDEQFFGPGTRLTVL.

The chain uses TRBV4-2 and TRBJ2-6; D is perhaps TRBD2 (5 bases). Germline CDR1 reads LGHNA; CDR2 reads YNFKEQ. This CDR3 is built from 16 residues. V shed 0 bases and J shed 1 base, with 7 bases lying between them. CDR3 protein: CASSQESGSGANVLTF. CDR3 coding DNA: TGTGCCAGCAGCCAAGAATCGGGGTCTGGGGCCAACGTCCTGACTTTC.

The rearrangement joins TRBV4-1 to TRBJ2-2; TRBD2 matches 13 bases. V was clipped by 8 bases and J by 1 base; unmatched bases: 7. The CDR3 is 17 residues long. Germline V gene data show CDR1 as MGHRA and CDR2 as YSYEKL. CDR3 loop: CASSLRTSGRNTGELFF. For the CDR3, the DNA is TGCGCCAGCTCCCTCCGGACTAGCGGGAGGAACACCGGGGAGCTGTTTTTT.

In regard to this clone: A much larger clone lies one base from this, so it may be a read error. Distinct nucleotide sequences in the sample also encode this CDR3. V gene TRBV7-9 combines with J gene TRBJ2-5, with D unclear. Germline V gene data show CDR1 as SEHNR and CDR2 as FQNEAQ (reference sequence). There are 11 residues in the CDR3. Trimming pared 3 bases from V and 5 bases from J, leaving 4 bases between. CDR3 in DNA: TGTGCCAGCAGCTTTCAGGAGACCCAGTACTTC. Its protein is CASSFQETQYF.

The rearrangement uses TRBV5-4 and TRBJ2-3; 8 bases match TRBD1. The V and J ends lost 3 bases and 5 bases, in that order; junction bases with no gene match: 2. Germline V lookup: CDR1 SGHNT, CDR2 YYREEE (reference sequence). This CDR3 region has 13 residues. CDR3 nucleotide sequence: TGTGCCAGCAGCTGGACAGGGTTAGATACGCAGTATTTT. It encodes CASSWTGLDTQYF.

Turning to this clone: Other nucleotide sequences in the sample specify the same CDR3. The V call is TRBV25-1, the J call TRBJ2-2; no clear D. The CDR3 has 12 amino acids. Germline CDR1 is MGHDK and CDR2 is SYGVNS. The V end was cut by 6 bases, the J end by 1 base, with 3 bases between. The CDR3 reads CASSVNTGELFF. DNA of the CDR3: TGTGCCAGCAGCGTGAACACCGGGGAGCTGTTTTTT.

The chain employs TRBV5-4 and TRBJ2-1; D tentatively fits TRBD1 or TRBD2 (5 bases each). With 3 bases removed from V and 9 bases from J, the gap between germline ends came to 16 bases. The V gene's germline CDR1 is SGHNT and CDR2 YYREEE (reference sequence). This CDR3 has 14 residues. The CDR3 loop is CASSSGPMAAEQFF. Written as DNA, the CDR3 is TGTGCCAGCAGCTCGGGACCAATGGCGGCTGAGCAGTTCTTC.

The V call is TRBV7-9, the J call TRBJ2-1; D is ambiguous. The germline V and J ends were trimmed by 1 base and 9 bases, with 10 bases remaining between them. This CDR3 is 13 amino acids long. CDR1 and CDR2 from the germline V gene are SEHNR and FQNEAQ (reference sequence). For the CDR3, the DNA is TGTGCCAGCAGCTTAGGGGCTGTCACTGAGCAGTTCTTC. Translation gives CASSLGAVTEQFF.

This clone was detected only a few times. The chain joins TRBV6-7 to TRBJ1-5; 7 nucleotides align to TRBD1. TRBV6-7 is noted as an ORF with a role that remains uncertain. Trimming took 2 bases from V and 1 from J; bases not matched to a gene: 5. The CDR3 sequence is 16 residues long. CDR3 bases: TGTGCCAGCAGTTACCCTACACAGGGGAGCAATCAGCCCCAGCATTTT. Amino acid sequence: CASSYPTQGSNQPQHF.